This T cell receptor beta chain was identified in a study of cytomegalovirus exposure and HLA in healthy donors. Findings of the study overall: The authors excluded some V segments, including TRBV6-2 and TRBV6-3, as indistinguishable. Compared with the roughly 700-donor mean, an Asian-associated ancestry cluster reportedly had fewer N-insertions, according to a later analysis.

A multiplex PCR was run with 60 Vbeta primers and 13 Jbeta primers. TCRdb's copy holds only in-frame clones and misses some; the assay was immunoSEQ multiplex PCR. The table has approximately 95,000 clones, around 75% seen once. The CDR3 loop spans 17 amino acids. Germline CDR1 reads SGHTA; CDR2 reads FQGNSA. The V end was cut by 5 bases, the J end by 0 bases, with 17 bases between. In the case of this clone: As yet, its antigen is unknown.

The V gene is TRBV7-2, the J gene TRBJ1-5, with D perhaps TRBD1 (6 bases). What was sequenced was PBMCs. The sequence derives from a man between 18 and 35 years old in good health and CMV-seropositive. The DNA of the CDR3 is TGTGCCAGCAGCCGACAGGCTCAACCGGGTAGCAATCAGCCCCAGCATTTT. It encodes CASSRQAQPGSNQPQHF.